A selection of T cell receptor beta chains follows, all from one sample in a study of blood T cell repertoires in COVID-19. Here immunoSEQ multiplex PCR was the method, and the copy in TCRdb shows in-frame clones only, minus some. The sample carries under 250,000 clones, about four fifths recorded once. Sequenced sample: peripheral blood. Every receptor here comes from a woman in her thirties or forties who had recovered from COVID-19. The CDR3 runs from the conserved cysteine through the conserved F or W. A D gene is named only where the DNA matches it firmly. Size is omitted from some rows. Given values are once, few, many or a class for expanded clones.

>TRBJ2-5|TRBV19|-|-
CASAVRSQGETQYF
TGTGCCAGTGCGGTCCGGAGCCAGGGAGAGACCCAGTACTTC
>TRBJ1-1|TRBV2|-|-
CASSVLASHYTEAFF
TGTGCCAGCAGTGTTCTCGCGTCCCACTACACTGAAGCTTTCTTT
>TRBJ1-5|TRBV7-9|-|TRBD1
CASSLADRPWAQHF
TGTGCCAGCAGCTTAGCGGACAGGCCGTGGGCCCAGCATTTT
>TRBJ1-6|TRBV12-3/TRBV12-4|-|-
CASSFGSSSPLHF
TGTGCCAGCAGTTTTGGTAGTAGTTCACCCCTCCACTTT
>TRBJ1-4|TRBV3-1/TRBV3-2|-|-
CASSQGGANEKLFF
TGTGCCAGCAGCCAAGGCGGGGCGAATGAAAAACTGTTTTTT
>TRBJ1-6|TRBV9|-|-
CASSVSGGYSPLHF
TGTGCCAGCAGCGTTAGCGGGGGGTATTCACCCCTCCACTTT
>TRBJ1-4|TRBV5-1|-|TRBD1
CASSATGFSNEKLFF
TGCGCCAGCAGCGCGACAGGGTTTTCGAATGAAAAACTGTTTTTT
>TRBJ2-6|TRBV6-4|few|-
CASSSDGSGANVLTF
TGTGCCAGCAGTTCGGACGGGAGTGGGGCCAACGTCCTGACTTTC
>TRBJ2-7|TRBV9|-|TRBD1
CASSAPLGRTGVTYEQYF
TGTGCCAGCAGCGCGCCACTAGGAAGGACAGGGGTAACCTACGAGCAGTACTTC
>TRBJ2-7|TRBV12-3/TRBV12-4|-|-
CASGMSGHEQYF
TGTGCCAGCGGGATGAGCGGGCACGAGCAGTACTTC
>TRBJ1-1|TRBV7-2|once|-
CASSGTSGVTEAFF
TGTGCCAGCAGCGGAACGTCAGGGGTTACTGAAGCTTTCTTT
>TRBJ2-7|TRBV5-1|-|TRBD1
CASSLTTGGHEQYF
TGCGCCAGCAGCCTAACAACAGGGGGCCACGAGCAGTACTTC
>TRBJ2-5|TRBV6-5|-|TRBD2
CASSYSVAGNQETQYF
TGTGCCAGCAGTTACTCGGTAGCGGGGAACCAAGAGACCCAGTACTTC
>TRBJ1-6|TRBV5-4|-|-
CASSLDILYSPLHF
TGTGCCAGCAGCTTGGACATTCTGTACTCACCCCTCCACTTT
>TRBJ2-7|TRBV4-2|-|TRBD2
CASSPNLLAGGYEQYF
TGTGCCAGCAGCCCGAACCTACTAGCGGGGGGGTACGAGCAGTACTTC
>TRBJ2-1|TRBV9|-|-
CASSVDPLGQYNEQFF
TGTGCCAGCAGCGTAGATCCCTTGGGGCAGTACAATGAGCAGTTCTTC
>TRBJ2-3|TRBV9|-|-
CASSVRGGTDTQYF
TGTGCCAGCAGCGTAAGGGGGGGAACAGATACGCAGTATTTT
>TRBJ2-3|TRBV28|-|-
CASSPGLVNTDTQYF
TGTGCCAGCAGCCCCGGACTGGTAAACACAGATACGCAGTATTTT
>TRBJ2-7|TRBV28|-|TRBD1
CASTGAGGSYEQYF
TGTGCCAGCACTGGGGCAGGGGGCTCCTACGAGCAGTACTTC
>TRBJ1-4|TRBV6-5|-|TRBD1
CASSSQTGGDEKLFF
TGTGCCAGCAGTTCCCAGACAGGGGGTGATGAAAAACTGTTTTTT
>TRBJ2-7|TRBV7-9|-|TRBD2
CASSRSLAGAYEQYF
TGTGCCAGCAGCCGAAGCCTAGCGGGGGCCTACGAGCAGTACTTC
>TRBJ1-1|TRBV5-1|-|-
CASSGHPGGEAFF
TGCGCCAGCAGCGGGCACCCCGGGGGAGAAGCTTTCTTT
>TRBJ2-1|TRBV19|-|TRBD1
CASSINRGQYNEQFF
TGTGCCAGTAGTATCAACAGGGGGCAGTACAATGAGCAGTTCTTC
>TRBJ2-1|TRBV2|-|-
CASRRSRTEEGFF
TGTGCCAGCAGACGGTCTCGAACGGAGGAGGGATTCTTC
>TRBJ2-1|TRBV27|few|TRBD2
CASRRTSGGFSYNEQFF
TGTGCCAGCAGACGGACTAGCGGGGGTTTCTCCTACAATGAGCAGTTCTTC
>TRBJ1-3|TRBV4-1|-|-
CASSTARGILFGNTIYF
TGCGCCAGCAGTACCGCCCGGGGAATCTTGTTTGGAAACACCATATATTTT
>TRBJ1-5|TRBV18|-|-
CASSPMGPGNSQPQHF
TGTGCCAGCTCACCCATGGGTCCGGGAAACAGCCAGCCCCAGCATTTT
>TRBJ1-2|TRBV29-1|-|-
CSVENSYLYGYTF
TGCAGCGTTGAAAACAGCTATCTCTATGGCTACACCTTC
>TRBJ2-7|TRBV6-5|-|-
CASSEVGNYEQYF
TGTGCCTCCTCTGAGGTGGGTAACTACGAGCAGTACTTC
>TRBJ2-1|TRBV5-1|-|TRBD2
CASSLEPLGLAKYNEQFF
TGCGCCAGCAGCTTAGAGCCCCTGGGACTAGCAAAGTACAATGAGCAGTTCTTC
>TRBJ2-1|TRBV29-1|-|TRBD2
CSGGGGALAGAYNEQFF
TGCAGCGGGGGAGGAGGGGCACTAGCGGGGGCCTACAATGAGCAGTTCTTC
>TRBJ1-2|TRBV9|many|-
CASSVVVGGDSGYTF
TGTGCCAGCAGCGTAGTGGTAGGCGGCGATAGTGGCTACACCTTC
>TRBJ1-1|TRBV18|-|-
CASSRGGTEAFF
TGTGCCAGCTCACGCGGGGGTACTGAAGCTTTCTTT
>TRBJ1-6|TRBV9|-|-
CASSVGTHEGSPLHF
TGTGCCAGCAGCGTAGGAACTCATGAGGGTTCACCCCTCCACTTT
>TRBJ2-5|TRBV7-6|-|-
CASSLRTETKETQYF
TGTGCCAGCAGCTTACGAACAGAGACGAAAGAGACCCAGTACTTC
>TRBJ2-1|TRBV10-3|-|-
CAISESEALGGGEQFF
TGTGCCATCAGTGAGTCTGAGGCCTTGGGGGGAGGTGAGCAGTTCTTC
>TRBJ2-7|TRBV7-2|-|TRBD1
CASSRRQGYSEQYF
TGTGCCAGCAGCCGCCGACAGGGATATAGCGAGCAGTACTTC
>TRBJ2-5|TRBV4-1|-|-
CASSQDSETQYF
TGCGCCAGCAGCCAAGATTCGGAGACCCAGTACTTC
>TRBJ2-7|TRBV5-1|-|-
CASSSGNRDEQYF
TGCGCCAGCAGCTCGGGAAACAGGGACGAGCAGTACTTC
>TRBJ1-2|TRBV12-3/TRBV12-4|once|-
CASNTGTLKGYTF
TGTGCCAGCAACACAGGGACATTAAAAGGCTACACCTTC
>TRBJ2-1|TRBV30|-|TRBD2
CAWSGDMGGEFF
TGTGCCTGGAGTGGGGATATGGGGGGGGAGTTCTTC